The 17 T cell receptor beta chains below were found in one sample sequenced in a study of OX40 agonist ivuxolimab in advanced cancers. This table comes from immunoSEQ multiplex PCR, and its TCRdb copy is limited to in-frame clones, with some not included. This table has roughly 86,000 clones, over 90% appearing once. The sample was CD4+ or CD8+ T cells sorted from blood, taken in a trial of the OX40 agonist ivuxolimab. The receptors stem from an adult with an advanced solid tumor such as melanoma, head and neck, liver or kidney cancer.

The genes are TRBV6-5 and TRBJ2-7; D is perhaps TRBD1 (5 bases). The CDR3 sequence is 14 residues long. In germline, CDR1 is MNHEY, CDR2 SVGAGI. Trimming removed 6 bases from V and 3 bases from J, with 15 bases in between. CDR3 in amino acids: CASRNQGIIYEQYF. The CDR3 DNA reads as TGTGCCAGCAGGAACCAGGGTATAATCTACGAGCAGTACTTC.

V gene TRBV28 combines with J gene TRBJ2-1; D is unresolved. The V end was cut by 7 bases, the J end by 0 bases, with 7 bases between. The CDR3 totals 13 residues. The germline gives CDR1 MDHEN, CDR2 SYDVKM. DNA of the CDR3: TGTGCCAGCACCTCAAACTCCTACAATGAGCAGTTCTTC. Translating it yields CASTSNSYNEQFF.

The V and J genes are TRBV5-5 and TRBJ2-7; 10 nucleotides match TRBD2. Unmatched junction bases numbered 6, after V lost 1 base and J lost 2 bases. Looked up from germline, CDR1 is SGHKS and CDR2 is YYEKEE (reference sequence). The CDR3 contains 16 residues. The chain's CDR3 is CASSLIPSGSAYEQYF. The CDR3 nucleotides read TGTGCCAGCAGCTTGATCCCTAGCGGGAGTGCCTACGAGCAGTACTTC.

In this sample, this clone turned up once. The chain combines TRBV14 with TRBJ1-3; maybe TRBD1 (5 bases). The CDR3 is 13 residues long. V lost 5 bases and J 5 bases, leaving 10 bases between the germline ends. Germline CDR1 reads SGHDN; CDR2 reads FVKESK. CDR3 sequence reads: CASSRGRRNTIYF. CDR3 nucleotide sequence: TGTGCCAGCAGCAGGGGACGGCGAAACACCATATATTTT.

With respect to this clone: This same CDR3 is encoded by further DNA sequences in the sample. The chain carries TRBV21-1 and TRBJ2-3; TRBD1 is taken as the D call from the table, unchecked against the DNA. TRBV21-1 constitutes a pseudogene. CDR3 length: 16 amino acids. The CDR3 region has the DNA TGTGCCAGCAGCAAGTGGACAGGGTTGCGAGCAGATACGCAGTATTTT. Amino acids: CASSKWTGLRADTQYF.

V and J are TRBV9 and TRBJ2-7, with D tentatively TRBD2 (6 bases). The CDR3 contains 14 residues. V shed 3 bases and J shed 6 bases, with 16 bases lying between them. Germline-derived CDR1 and CDR2 are SGDLS and YYNGEE. The CDR3 bases are TGTGCCAGCAGCGAGGGTACTAGCCTCGCCGAGCAGTACTTC. Translating it yields CASSEGTSLAEQYF.

In regard to this clone: The junction and the germline gene differ at one end; a read error may be behind it. This chain links TRBV19 with TRBJ2-7; the D gene is possibly TRBD2 (5 bases). Germline assignment: CDR1 LNHDA and CDR2 SQIVND (reference sequence). The CDR3 extends over 12 amino acids. The CDR3 loop reads CPSGWAKGEQYF. In nucleotides, the CDR3 is TGCCCCTCGGGGTGGGCCAAAGGGGAGCAGTACTTC.

This clone was counted once. This chain links TRBV18 with TRBJ1-3; 8 nucleotides align to TRBD1. This CDR3 is 14 amino acids long. Looked up from germline, CDR1 is KGHSH and CDR2 is LQKENI. Trimming removed 3 bases from V and 8 bases from J; junction bases left unmatched: 6. In nucleotides, the CDR3 is TGTGCCAGCTCACCTCAGGGGGCGCAGGACACCATATATTTT. It is translated as CASSPQGAQDTIYF. Filled out from reference TRBV18 and TRBJ1-3, the complete variable domain reads NAGVMQNPRHLVRRRGQEARLRCSPMKGHSHVYWYRQLPEEGLKFMVYLQKENIIDESGMPKERFSAEFPKEGPSILRIQQVVRGDSAAYFCASSPQGAQDTIYFGEGSWLTVV.

In its sample, this clone was seen once. V usage is TRBV18 and J usage is TRBJ1-2; D may be TRBD1 (5 bases). Looked up from germline, CDR1 is KGHSH and CDR2 is LQKENI. The CDR3 is 16 amino acids. The ends were cut back, 2 bases at V and 2 bases at J, with 15 bases in the middle. CDR3 amino acids: CASSPGKNRMNYGYTF. The CDR3 DNA follows: TGTGCCAGCTCACCAGGGAAAAACAGGATGAACTATGGCTACACCTTC.

The J gene is TRBJ2-1, the V gene TRBV28; TRBD2 matches at 8 bases. The trim removed 6 bases at V and 3 bases at J, leaving 13 bases unmatched. The CDR3 is 17 amino acids. Germline loops: CDR1 MDHEN, CDR2 SYDVKM. CDR3 bases: TGTGCCAGCAGCCGACTCCGTACTAGCGGATACTACAATGAGCAGTTCTTC. This sequence encodes CASSRLRTSGYYNEQFF.

The rearrangement uses TRBV7-2 and TRBJ2-7; D possibly corresponds to TRBD2 (6 bases). This CDR3 has 13 residues. The germline V gene encodes CDR1 SGHTA and CDR2 FQGNSA. The germline V and J ends were trimmed by 5 bases and 4 bases, with 12 bases remaining between them. The CDR3 spells CASSTGTDYEQYF. CDR3 bases: TGTGCCAGCAGCACTGGGACTGATTACGAGCAGTACTTC.

Only one count was recorded for this clone. The J gene is TRBJ1-2, the V gene TRBV28; TRBD1 agrees at 8 bases. V shed 2 bases, J shed 7 bases, and the junction held 9 bases outside the gene matches. The CDR3 loop spans 15 amino acids. The germline gives CDR1 MDHEN, CDR2 SYDVKM. The CDR3 reads CASSLTGQGSIGYTF. In nucleotides, the CDR3 is TGTGCCAGCAGTTTAACCGGACAGGGCTCTATTGGCTACACCTTC.

J is TRBJ2-1 and V is TRBV11-3; TRBD2 might be the D (6 bases). The CDR3 runs 14 residues. Trimming removed 7 bases at V and 3 bases at J, with 13 bases between. The germline V gene has CDR1 SGHNT and CDR2 YENEEA. The CDR3 coding sequence is TGTGCCAGCACGGGGAGGTCCTTCTACAATGAGCAGTTCTTC. Protein product: CASTGRSFYNEQFF.

The CDR3 nucleotides are TGTGCCAGCAGTTTTGCGGACAGGGGACCCTACGAGCAGTACTTC. This sequence encodes CASSFADRGPYEQYF. The rearrangement links TRBV27 to TRBJ2-7, with 9 positions matching TRBD1. J gave up 2 bases and V 3 bases, and 5 bases lay outside the gene matches. This CDR3 comprises 15 residues. Germline V gives CDR1 MNHEY, CDR2 SMNVEV (reference sequence).

This chain links TRBV11-2 with TRBJ2-7; 13 bases fit TRBD2. The CDR3 consists of 15 residues. Looked up from germline, CDR1 is SGHAT and CDR2 is FQNNGV. J was trimmed by 2 bases and V by 5 bases; bases with no gene match: 3. The CDR3 DNA sequence: TGTGCCAGCAGCCACGGGACTAGCGGGGCCTACGAGCAGTACTTC. It specifies CASSHGTSGAYEQYF.

The V call is TRBV14, the J call TRBJ2-4; D not resolved. Germline V gene sequence: CDR1 SGHDN, CDR2 FVKESK. V gave up 5 bases and J gave up 1 base, with 15 bases separating them. The length of the CDR3 is 16 residues. The CDR3 is CASSALGKAAKNIQYF. The CDR3 nucleotides read TGTGCCAGCAGCGCGCTAGGGAAGGCTGCCAAAAACATTCAGTACTTC. The complete variable domain, with remaining parts taken from reference TRBV14 and TRBJ2-4, reads EAGVTQFPSHSVIEKGQTVTLRCDPISGHDNLYWYRRVMGKEIKFLLHFVKESKQDESGMPNNRFLAERTGGTYSTLKVQPAELEDSGVYFCASSALGKAAKNIQYFGAGTRLSVL.

The CDR3 region is CASSQNPGTGIVETQYF. CDR3 coding DNA: TGTGCCAGCTCACAGAATCCCGGGACAGGGATTGTAGAGACCCAGTACTTC. The V call is TRBV18, the J call TRBJ2-5; 9 bases align to TRBD1. CDR1 is KGHSH and CDR2 is LQKENI in the germline V gene. The length of the CDR3 is 17 residues. J was trimmed by 4 bases and V by 4 bases; bases with no gene match: 13.